These 17 T cell receptor beta chains were sequenced from one sample in a study of T cell clusters in autoimmune cytopenias. One tube held mixed TRB-A and TRB-B primer pools for touch-down PCR. TCRdb re-called the multiplex PCR reads; every CDR3 protein appears as one record, without DNA. Recorded for this sample: about 2,800 distinct CDR3 sequences. TRB was amplified from 250 ng of peripheral blood genomic DNA per sample. Sequencing input: peripheral blood. These receptors came from a human donor with an autoimmune cytopenia or autoimmune hepatitis (not recorded which).

This clonotype is deemed medium-sized by its frequency. The chain couples TRBV6-2 or TRBV6-3 to TRBJ1-1. CDR1 MNHEY and CDR2 SVGEGT come from the germline V gene. This CDR3 has 13 residues. CDR3 protein: CASSYSWDTEAFF.

This clonotype shows up as medium-sized by frequency. The genes are TRBV19 and TRBJ2-7. Germline lookup yields CDR1 LNHDA and CDR2 SQIVND (reference sequence). This CDR3 has 11 amino acids. Here the CDR3 reads CASSSQYEQYF.

This clonotype is called medium-sized based on its frequency. J is TRBJ2-5 and V is TRBV5-6; TCRdb gives TRBD1 as the D gene, but with no DNA this cannot be confirmed. The V gene's germline CDR1 is SGHDT and CDR2 YYEEEE. The CDR3 runs to 13 residues. CDR3 sequence: CASSFTGDETQYF.

This clonotype ranks as medium-sized in terms of frequency. The J gene is TRBJ1-2, the V gene TRBV27. The CDR3 totals 12 residues. Per germline, CDR1 MNHEY and CDR2 SMNVEV (reference sequence). The CDR3 sequence is CASSDRFYGYTF.

Considering frequency, this clonotype is medium-sized. The J gene is TRBJ2-2, the V gene TRBV19; the TRBD1 assignment by TCRdb is unverifiable without DNA. The germline gives CDR1 LNHDA, CDR2 SQIVND (reference sequence). The CDR3 has 18 amino acids. CDR3 residues: CASTNIRGGRGNTGELFF.

This clonotype is identified as medium-sized (0.01 to 0.1%) from frequency. The chain employs TRBV5-6 and TRBJ1-2. CDR3 length: 11 amino acids. Looked up from germline, CDR1 is SGHDT and CDR2 is YYEEEE. The CDR3 reads CASSEADGYTF.

This clonotype shows up as medium-sized by frequency. The V and J genes are TRBV19 and TRBJ2-7. Germline V gene lookup returns CDR1 LNHDA and CDR2 SQIVND (reference sequence). This CDR3 is built from 13 residues. CDR3 sequence: CASSILGGYEQYF.

This clonotype is identified as medium-sized from frequency. The rearrangement uses TRBV6-9 and TRBJ1-6; TCRdb's D call, TRBD1, is unchecked because there is no DNA. Germline CDR1 reads MNHGY; CDR2 reads SVAAGI. The CDR3 is made up of 16 amino acids. This chain's CDR3 is CASSTPSRDRDSPLHF.

This clonotype is medium-sized (0.01 to 0.1%) by frequency. This chain uses TRBV19 with TRBJ2-3; TCRdb reports TRBD1, a call that lacks DNA to check it against. Per germline, CDR1 LNHDA and CDR2 SQIVND (reference sequence). The length of the CDR3 is 15 residues. The CDR3 protein is CASSMGDSGTDTQYF.

This clonotype is identified as medium-sized from frequency. The chain employs TRBV6-2 or TRBV6-3 and TRBJ2-6. Germline V gives CDR1 MNHEY, CDR2 SVGEGT. The CDR3 contains 17 residues. This CDR3 reads CASTLFDGDTGANVLTF.

By frequency, this clonotype is medium-sized. The chain carries TRBV6-5 and TRBJ2-2; TCRdb returns TRBD2, unconfirmable since there is no DNA. In germline, CDR1 is MNHEY, CDR2 SVGAGI. The CDR3 sequence is 16 residues long. The CDR3 is CASSRQGLAGGGELFF.

This clonotype is labeled medium-sized based on frequency. This rearrangement joins TRBV13 to TRBJ2-1; TCRdb picks TRBD1, but there is no DNA to check that call. This CDR3 has 15 residues. Germline V CDR1 and CDR2: PRHDT, FYEKMQ (reference sequence). The CDR3 region is CASRRTGGNLYEQFF.

This clonotype ranks as medium-sized (0.01 to 0.1%) in terms of frequency. The chain links TRBV19 to TRBJ1-5; TCRdb outputs TRBD1, but without DNA this stays unchecked. Germline V lookup: CDR1 LNHDA, CDR2 SQIVND (reference sequence). This CDR3 has 14 residues. The chain's CDR3 is CASSGTGVDQPQHF.

By frequency, this clonotype is medium-sized. The J gene is TRBJ2-2, the V gene TRBV18; TCRdb calls TRBD2, which cannot be checked without DNA. The CDR3 is 16 amino acids. CDR1 and CDR2 from the germline V gene are KGHSH and LQKENI. CDR3 loop: CASSPRGRTDTGELFF.

This clonotype registers medium-sized by frequency. The gene calls are TRBV6-5 and TRBJ1-2. Germline V lookup: CDR1 MNHEY, CDR2 SVGAGI. This CDR3 is built from 14 residues. This CDR3 is CASSGQSVNYGYTF.

Considering frequency, this clonotype is medium-sized. This chain links TRBV28 with TRBJ2-1; TCRdb's D call, TRBD2, is unchecked because there is no DNA. Looked up from germline, CDR1 is MDHEN and CDR2 is SYDVKM. The CDR3 length is 15 residues. The CDR3 region is CASSSSGGVGNEQFF.

This clonotype is classed as medium-sized (0.01 to 0.1%) by frequency. The chain has TRBV27 and TRBJ2-3. Germline values: CDR1 MNHEY, CDR2 SMNVEV (reference sequence). The CDR3 runs to 12 residues. The CDR3 loop is CASSTLTDTQYF.